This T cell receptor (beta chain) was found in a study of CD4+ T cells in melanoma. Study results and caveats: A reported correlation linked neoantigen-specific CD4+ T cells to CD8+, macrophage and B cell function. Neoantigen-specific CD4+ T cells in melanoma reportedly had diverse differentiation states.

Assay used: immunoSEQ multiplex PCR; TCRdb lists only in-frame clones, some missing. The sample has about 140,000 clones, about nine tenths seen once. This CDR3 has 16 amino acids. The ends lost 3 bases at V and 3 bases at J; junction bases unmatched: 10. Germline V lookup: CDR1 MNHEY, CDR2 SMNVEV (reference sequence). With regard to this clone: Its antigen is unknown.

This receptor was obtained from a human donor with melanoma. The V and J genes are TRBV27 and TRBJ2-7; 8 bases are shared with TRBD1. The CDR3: CASSFQGAASFYEQYF. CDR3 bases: TGTGCCAGCAGTTTCCAGGGGGCGGCCTCATTCTACGAGCAGTACTTC.